This TCR beta chain emerged from a study of T cells in Graves' hyperthyroidism and ophthalmopathy. This clonotype occurred a few times. Its target is unknown. Uncontrolled infections, other autoimmune diseases, pregnancy or lactation led to exclusion of patients. PBMCs were collected from an approximately 9.3 ml volume of fresh peripheral blood. Regions amplified from RNA transcripts were the TCR beta CDR3 regions. HTBI primers were employed in a first-round RT-PCR of the TCR CDR3. TCRdb fed the multiplex PCR reads into MiXCR, producing one record per CDR3 protein. This table has hundreds of thousands of distinct CDR3 sequences, roughly 15% appearing once. Notes on the study in general: A model using 13 V-J features told ophthalmopathy apart from stable hyperthyroidism. Most thyroid clonotypes with frequency above 0.001 were detected in blood.

CDR1 is MGHRA, CDR2 YSYEKL, per germline. The CDR3 is 13 amino acids. V gave up 4 bases and J gave up 6 bases; unmatched junction bases: 0. This TCR came from a woman between 40 and 55 years old with Graves' ophthalmopathy. The sample comprised blood. The gene calls are TRBV4-1 and TRBJ2-2, with 9 bases lining up with TRBD2. The CDR3 loop is CASSRGGAGELFF. Here the CDR3 DNA reads TGCGCCAGCAGCCGCGGGGGGGCCGGGGAGCTGTTTTTT.